This TCR beta chain was identified in a study of T-cell reconstitution after alpha-beta-depleted transplantation in children (dated by TCRdb to the mid-2010s). In the study overall: T-cell immune reconstitution after TCRalphabeta/CD19-depleted allogeneic hematopoietic cell transplantation in children was quantitatively tracked in the study by means of TCR repertoire profiling.

Receptors were amplified or captured by PCR. The data were produced on an Illumina HiSeq 2500. TCR library preparation used molecular barcoding, with unique molecular identifiers applied to normalize quantification of the TCRbeta repertoire. TCRdb reanalyzed the raw reads on its own, using fastp at Q25 for trimming and MiXCR for clone calling, and kept in-frame beta chains. Each record represents a unique CDR3 protein, reported with the most common genes and DNA among its rows. In all, the sample holds a few hundred thousand distinct CDR3 sequences, and 10% to 15% of those were seen once. Jointly, the top ten make up approximately 2% of the sample. In the paper's terms, the treatment or condition label means: allogeneic hematopoietic cell transplantation with graft depleted of TCRalphabeta T cells and CD19 B cells. The transplant recipients were children given TCRalphabeta/CD19-depleted allogeneic hematopoietic cell grafts.

This clonotype has a handful of counts. The specificity of this receptor is unknown. Base qualities are not recorded, but no much larger clone differs from it by a single base. Between the V and J ends, shortened by 10 bases and 7 bases respectively, the junction contains 16 bases. The CDR3 spans 13 residues, from the cysteine through the phenylalanine. Only the CDR3 portion is preserved as DNA: 39 bases, with reading frame beginning at the first base. Per the germline V gene, ENHRY is the CDR1 and SYGVKD is the CDR2. Study-wide conclusions, independent of this receptor: The apparently early recovery of alphabetaT-cell counts about two months after transplant reportedly depended on only several hundred rapidly expanded clones that came from non-depleted graft cells. The frequencies of hyperexpanded clones fell over the following months, and after one year, T-cell counts and TCRbeta diversity were mostly attributed to newly produced T cells. In some patients, the high TCRbeta diversity seen at day 60 was put down to recipient T cells and intrathymic progenitors that had survived conditioning.

The sequence links TRBV10-3 to TRBJ1-4; TRBD1 might be the D gene, on 6 matching bases. This sequence was found in a male patient between 10 and 17 years old who had a stem cell transplant for acute myeloid leukemia, so the T cells may come from the graft donor. The source was PBMCs, mostly from graft donor cells, collected 360 days after TCRalphabeta/CD19-depleted stem cell transplant. CDR3 loop: CATQGSGAEKLFF. The DNA reads TGTGCCACCCAGGGGAGCGGAGCTGAAAAACTGTTTTTT.